This T cell receptor beta chain was recovered during a study of blood T cell repertoires in COVID-19 (dated by TCRdb to the early 2020s). Some background on the complete study: Collaborator samples came from the United States, Italy and Spain and covered acute and convalescent phases of COVID-19. The material from the prospective study consisted of cDNA or gDNA derived from T cells, B-cell-depleted T cells, or PBMCs. Deeply sampled blood TCRbeta repertoires from subjects exposed to, actively infected with, or recovered from COVID-19 were included in the dataset. The repertoires were made available in a free public database intended to serve as a resource for research on the immune response to SARS-CoV-2. Samples came from the ongoing ImmuneRACE study (first 160 participants) plus 1,254 subjects from 6 global collaborators. The sample metadata nearly always contained a de-identified subject ID, COVID-19 status, age in years and sex. Where HLA class I and class II types were available, the types were taken from metadata supplied by the sample provider, not from assay-based typing. The research as a whole found: The amount of clinical and demographic metadata varied by source and participant and was provided uncurated.

The immunoSEQ Assay, a bias-controlled multiplex PCR, was used to amplify TCRbeta CDR3 regions from genomic DNA. The source study handled its data this way. Nucleated cell counts per sample were estimated from amplification of reference gene primers within the assay. Sequence reads were collapsed and filtered to measure the absolute abundance of every unique TCRbeta CDR3 rearrangement. For each sample, productive Simpson clonality was calculated by taking the square root of Simpson's diversity index across productive rearrangements. As stored in TCRdb, this immuneACCESS dataset retains in-frame rearrangements with V and J assigned. A fraction of the clones does not appear; measured against another copy, unresolved V genes explain less than half of the discrepancy, and the remainder lacks a known reason. That table is the source of V, J and clone size, and D and trimming were worked out from the DNA. The sample has approximately 160,000 clones on record, roughly 84% of them singletons. The top ten hold approximately 7% of the sample.

Each collaborating institution followed its own protocols to collect whole blood in K2EDTA tubes. For TCRbeta analysis, collaborators shipped samples in one of three forms: frozen whole blood, isolated PBMCs, or DNA extracted from either of those sample types. Note on this clone: This clone's antigen is unknown. Qualities for individual bases were not recorded, and no much larger clone is one base off.

The receptor comes from a man in his fifties or sixties with active or convalescent COVID-19. Sequencing was done on a sample of peripheral blood.

The nucleotides read TGCAGCGTTGGGGAGACGCAAGAGACCCAGTACTTC. This encodes CSVGETQETQYF. The chain couples TRBV29-1 to TRBJ2-5; the D region possibly corresponds to TRBD2 (5 bases align). The CDR3 numbers 12 residues from cysteine through phenylalanine. Only the CDR3 part of the read is kept: 36 bases, read in frame from the first base. Per the germline V gene, SQVTM is the CDR1 and ANQGSEA is the CDR2. The germline ends are 8 bases apart after V is trimmed by 4 bases and J by 2 bases.